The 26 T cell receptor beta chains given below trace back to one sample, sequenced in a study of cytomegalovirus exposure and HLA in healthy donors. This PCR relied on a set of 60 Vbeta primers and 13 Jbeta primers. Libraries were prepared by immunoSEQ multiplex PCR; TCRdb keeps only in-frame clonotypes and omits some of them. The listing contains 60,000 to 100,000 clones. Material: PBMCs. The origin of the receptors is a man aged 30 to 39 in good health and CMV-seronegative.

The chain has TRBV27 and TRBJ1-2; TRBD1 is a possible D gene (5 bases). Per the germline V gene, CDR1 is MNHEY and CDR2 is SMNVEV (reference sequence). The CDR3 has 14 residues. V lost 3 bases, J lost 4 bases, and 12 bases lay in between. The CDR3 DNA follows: TGTGCCAGCAGTTTGGCAGGGTCCCGCTATGGCTACACCTTC. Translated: CASSLAGSRYGYTF.

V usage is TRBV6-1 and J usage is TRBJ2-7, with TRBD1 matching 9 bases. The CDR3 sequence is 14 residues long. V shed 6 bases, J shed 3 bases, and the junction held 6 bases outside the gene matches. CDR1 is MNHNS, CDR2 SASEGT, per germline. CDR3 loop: CASRVGQGSYEQYF. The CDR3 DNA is TGTGCCAGCAGGGTAGGACAGGGGAGCTACGAGCAGTACTTC.

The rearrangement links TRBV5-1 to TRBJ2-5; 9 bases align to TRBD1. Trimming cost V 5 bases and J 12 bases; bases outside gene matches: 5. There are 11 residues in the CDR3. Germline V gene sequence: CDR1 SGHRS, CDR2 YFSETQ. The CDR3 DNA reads TGCGCCAGCAGTTACCGGGACAGGGAGTACTTC. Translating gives CASSYRDREYF.

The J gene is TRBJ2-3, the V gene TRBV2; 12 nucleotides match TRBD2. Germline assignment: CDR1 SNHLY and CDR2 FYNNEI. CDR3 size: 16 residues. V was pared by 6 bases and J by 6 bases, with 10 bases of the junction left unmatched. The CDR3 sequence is CASSVGTSGPTDTQYF. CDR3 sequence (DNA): TGTGCCAGCAGCGTCGGGACTAGCGGGCCGACGGATACGCAGTATTTT.

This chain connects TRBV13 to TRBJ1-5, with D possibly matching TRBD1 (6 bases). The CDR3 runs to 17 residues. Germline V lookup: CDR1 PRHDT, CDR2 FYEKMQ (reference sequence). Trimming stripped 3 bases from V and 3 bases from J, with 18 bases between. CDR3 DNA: TGTGCCAGCAGCTTGGGGAACAGGGTGATCGACAATCAGCCCCAGCATTTT. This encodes CASSLGNRVIDNQPQHF.

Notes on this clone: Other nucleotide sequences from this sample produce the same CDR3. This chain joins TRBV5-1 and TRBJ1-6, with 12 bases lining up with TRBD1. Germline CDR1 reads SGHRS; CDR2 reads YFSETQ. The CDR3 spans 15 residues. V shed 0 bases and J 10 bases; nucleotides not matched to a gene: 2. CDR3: CASSLGGTGGSPLHF. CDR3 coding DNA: TGCGCCAGCAGCTTGGGCGGGACAGGGGGCTCACCCCTCCACTTT.

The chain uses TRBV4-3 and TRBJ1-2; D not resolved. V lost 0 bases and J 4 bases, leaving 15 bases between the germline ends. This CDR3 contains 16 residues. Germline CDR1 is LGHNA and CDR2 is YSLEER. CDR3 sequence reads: CASSQESGMVSYGYTF. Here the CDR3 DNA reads TGCGCCAGCAGCCAAGAATCGGGAATGGTTAGCTATGGCTACACCTTC.

CDR3 residues: CASSIDSSGELFF. The CDR3 DNA reads as TGTGCCAGCAGTATCGACTCCTCCGGGGAGCTGTTTTTT. V gene TRBV6-5 combines with J gene TRBJ2-2; the D is unclear. V was pared by 5 bases and J by 6 bases, with 10 bases between. Germline V gene lookup returns CDR1 MNHEY and CDR2 SVGAGI. CDR3 length equals 13 residues.

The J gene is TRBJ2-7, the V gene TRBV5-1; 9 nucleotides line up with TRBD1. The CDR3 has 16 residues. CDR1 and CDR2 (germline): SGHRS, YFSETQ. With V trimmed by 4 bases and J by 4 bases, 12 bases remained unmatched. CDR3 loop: CASSLTSGTGPYEQYF. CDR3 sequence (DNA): TGCGCCAGCAGCCTTACCTCCGGGACAGGGCCGTACGAGCAGTACTTC.

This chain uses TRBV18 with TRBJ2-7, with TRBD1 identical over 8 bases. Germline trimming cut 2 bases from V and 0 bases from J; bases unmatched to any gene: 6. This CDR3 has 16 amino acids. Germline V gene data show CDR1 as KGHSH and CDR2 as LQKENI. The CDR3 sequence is CASSPTRTGNSYEQYF. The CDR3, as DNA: TGTGCCAGCTCACCAACGAGGACAGGGAACTCCTACGAGCAGTACTTC. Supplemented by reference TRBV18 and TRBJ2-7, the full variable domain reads NAGVMQNPRHLVRRRGQEARLRCSPMKGHSHVYWYRQLPEEGLKFMVYLQKENIIDESGMPKERFSAEFPKEGPSILRIQQVVRGDSAAYFCASSPTRTGNSYEQYFGPGTRLTVT.

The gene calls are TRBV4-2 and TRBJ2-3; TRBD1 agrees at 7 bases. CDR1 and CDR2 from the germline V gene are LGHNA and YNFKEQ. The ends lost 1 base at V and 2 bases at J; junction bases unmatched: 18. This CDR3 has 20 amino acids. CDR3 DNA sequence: TGTGCCAGCAGCCAAGGAGGGACAGTCCCCAGCCCCCGCGACACAGATACGCAGTATTTT. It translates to CASSQGGTVPSPRDTDTQYF.

As DNA, the CDR3 is TGTGCCAGCTCAGGCCGGGGCAACAGGGAAGAGACCCAGTACTTC. This sequence encodes CASSGRGNREETQYF. This chain uses TRBV18 with TRBJ2-5, with D perhaps TRBD1 (6 bases). This CDR3 has 15 amino acids. With 5 bases removed from V and 3 bases from J, the gap between germline ends came to 16 bases. The germline CDR1 and CDR2 sequences are KGHSH and LQKENI.

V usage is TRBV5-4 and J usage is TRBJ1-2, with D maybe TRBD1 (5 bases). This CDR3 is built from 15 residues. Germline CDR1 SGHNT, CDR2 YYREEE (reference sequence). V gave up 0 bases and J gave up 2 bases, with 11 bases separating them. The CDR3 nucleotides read TGTGCCAGCAGCTTGGCAATAGGGGTAAACTATGGCTACACCTTC. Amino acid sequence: CASSLAIGVNYGYTF.

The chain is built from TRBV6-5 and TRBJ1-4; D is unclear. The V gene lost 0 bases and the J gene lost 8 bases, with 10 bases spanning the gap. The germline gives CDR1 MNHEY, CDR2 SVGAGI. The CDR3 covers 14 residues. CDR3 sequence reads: CASSYSTGREKLFF. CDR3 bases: TGTGCCAGCAGTTACTCCACCGGGAGAGAAAAACTGTTTTTT.

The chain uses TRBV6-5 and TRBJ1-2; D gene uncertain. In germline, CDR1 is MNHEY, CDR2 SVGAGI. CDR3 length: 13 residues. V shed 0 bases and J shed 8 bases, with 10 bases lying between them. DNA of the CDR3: TGTGCCAGCAGTTACTCCCCCCAGCGCGGCTACACCTTC. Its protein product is CASSYSPQRGYTF.

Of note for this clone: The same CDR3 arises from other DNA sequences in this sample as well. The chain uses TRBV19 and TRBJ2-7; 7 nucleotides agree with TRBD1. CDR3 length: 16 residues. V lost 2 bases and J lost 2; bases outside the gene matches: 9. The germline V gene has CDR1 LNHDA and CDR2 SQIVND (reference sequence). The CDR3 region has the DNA TGTGCCAGTAGTATAAGACAGGGCCCCACCACCTACGAGCAGTACTTC. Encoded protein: CASSIRQGPTTYEQYF.

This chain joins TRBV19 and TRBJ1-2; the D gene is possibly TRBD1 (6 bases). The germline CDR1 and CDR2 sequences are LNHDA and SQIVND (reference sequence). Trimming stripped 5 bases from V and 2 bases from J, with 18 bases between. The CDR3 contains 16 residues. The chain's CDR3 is CASSPAGHRDNYGYTF. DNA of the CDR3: TGTGCCAGTAGTCCAGCGGGACACCGGGACAACTATGGCTACACCTTC.

Written as DNA, the CDR3 is TGCGCCAGCAGCTCGCGACGGGACAGGAGACGCGAGCAGTACTTC. It codes for CASSSRRDRRREQYF. The V call is TRBV5-1, the J call TRBJ2-7; 8 bases line up with TRBD1. The ends lost 3 bases at V and 6 bases at J; junction bases unmatched: 11. The CDR3 has 15 residues. Germline lookup yields CDR1 SGHRS and CDR2 YFSETQ.

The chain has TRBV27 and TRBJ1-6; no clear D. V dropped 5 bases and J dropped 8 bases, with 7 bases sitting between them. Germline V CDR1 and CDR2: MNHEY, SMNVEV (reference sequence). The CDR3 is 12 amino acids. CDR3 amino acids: CASSPPYSPLHF. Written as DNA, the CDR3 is TGTGCCAGCAGTCCTCCCTATTCACCCCTCCACTTT.

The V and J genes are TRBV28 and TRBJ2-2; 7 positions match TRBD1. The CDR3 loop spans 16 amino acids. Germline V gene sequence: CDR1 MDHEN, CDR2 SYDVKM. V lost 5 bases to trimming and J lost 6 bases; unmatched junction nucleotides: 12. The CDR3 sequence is CASSRPDRDGPGELFF. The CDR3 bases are TGTGCCAGCAGTCGTCCAGACAGGGACGGGCCCGGGGAGCTGTTTTTT.

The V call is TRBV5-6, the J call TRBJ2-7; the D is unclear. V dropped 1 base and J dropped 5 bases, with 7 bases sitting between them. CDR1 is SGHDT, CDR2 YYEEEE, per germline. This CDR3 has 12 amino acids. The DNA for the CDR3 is TGTGCCAGCAGCTTGAGAGCGCACGAGCAGTACTTC. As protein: CASSLRAHEQYF.

This chain's CDR3 is CASSLLYGTGVHEQYF. The CDR3 nucleotides are TGTGCCAGCAGTTTATTGTACGGGACAGGGGTCCACGAGCAGTACTTC. The chain is built from TRBV27 and TRBJ2-7; 10 nucleotides align to TRBD1. Trimming removed 1 base from V and 5 bases from J; junction bases left unmatched: 8. Germline lookup yields CDR1 MNHEY and CDR2 SMNVEV (reference sequence). This CDR3 comprises 16 residues.

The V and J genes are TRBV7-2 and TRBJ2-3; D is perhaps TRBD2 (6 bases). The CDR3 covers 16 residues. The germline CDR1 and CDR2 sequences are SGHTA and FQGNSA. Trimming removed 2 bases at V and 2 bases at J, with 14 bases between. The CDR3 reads CASSLLGGAVTDTQYF. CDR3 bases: TGTGCCAGCAGCTTACTAGGCGGGGCGGTCACAGATACGCAGTATTTT.

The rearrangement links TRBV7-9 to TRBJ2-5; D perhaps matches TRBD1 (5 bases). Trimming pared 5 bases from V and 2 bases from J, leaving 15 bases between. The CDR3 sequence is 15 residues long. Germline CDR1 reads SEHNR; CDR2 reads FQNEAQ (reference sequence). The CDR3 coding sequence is TGTGCCAGCAGCCTCAATAGACAGATACAAGAGACCCAGTACTTC. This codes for CASSLNRQIQETQYF.

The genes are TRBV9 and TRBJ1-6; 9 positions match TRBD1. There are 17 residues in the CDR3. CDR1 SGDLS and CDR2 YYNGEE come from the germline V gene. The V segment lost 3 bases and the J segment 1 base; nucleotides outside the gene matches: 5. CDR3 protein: CASSGVQGASYNSPLHF. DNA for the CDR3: TGTGCCAGCAGCGGCGTACAGGGGGCTTCCTATAATTCACCCCTCCACTTT.

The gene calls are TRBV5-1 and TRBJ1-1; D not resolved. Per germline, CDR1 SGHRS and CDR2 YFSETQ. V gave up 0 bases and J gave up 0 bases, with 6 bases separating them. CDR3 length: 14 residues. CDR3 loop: CASSLGHMNTEAFF. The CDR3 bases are TGCGCCAGCAGCTTGGGACACATGAACACTGAAGCTTTCTTT.